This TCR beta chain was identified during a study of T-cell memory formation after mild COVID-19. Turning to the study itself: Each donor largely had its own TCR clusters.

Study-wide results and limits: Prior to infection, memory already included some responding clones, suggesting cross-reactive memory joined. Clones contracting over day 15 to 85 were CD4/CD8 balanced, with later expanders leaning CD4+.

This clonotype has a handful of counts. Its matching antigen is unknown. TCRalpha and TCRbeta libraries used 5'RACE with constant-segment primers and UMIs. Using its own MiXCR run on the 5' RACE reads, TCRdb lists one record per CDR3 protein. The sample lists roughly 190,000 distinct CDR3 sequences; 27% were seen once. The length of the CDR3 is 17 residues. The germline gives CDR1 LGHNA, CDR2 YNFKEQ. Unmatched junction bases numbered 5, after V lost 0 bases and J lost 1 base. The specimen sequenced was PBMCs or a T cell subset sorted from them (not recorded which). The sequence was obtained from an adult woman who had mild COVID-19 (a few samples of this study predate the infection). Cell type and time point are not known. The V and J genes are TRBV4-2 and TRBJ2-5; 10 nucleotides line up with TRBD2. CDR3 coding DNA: TGTGCCAGCAGCCAAGATCTTTGGACTAGCGGCCAAGAGACCCAGTACTTC. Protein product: CASSQDLWTSGQETQYF.